This TCR beta chain came from a study of blood T cells in healthy people across ages. Study outcomes and limitations: Expanded clonotype changes were possibly confounded by unknown donor CMV status.

Through a sample-barcoded 5' primer and a J-beta primer mix, a second PCR was run for roughly 6 to 11 cycles. TCRdb used MiXCR to reprocess the 5' RACE reads, holding one entry per CDR3 protein. The sample holds about 700,000 distinct CDR3 sequences, about 34% seen once. In its sample, this clonotype was seen many times. Antigen specificity is unknown. No fewer than 5.5 micrograms of total RNA were isolated from every sample. The CDR3 covers 15 residues. V gave up 0 bases and J gave up 4 bases; unmatched junction bases: 2. From germline, CDR1 is SGHRS and CDR2 YFSETQ. The source is a woman of 80 years or more in good health. Sequencing input: blood. The chain links TRBV5-1 to TRBJ1-2; 11 bases fit TRBD1. CDR3 DNA sequence: TGCGCCAGCAGCTTGGAAGGGACAGGGGGCTATGGCTACACCTTC. Translation: CASSLEGTGGYGYTF.